These T cell receptor beta chains were read from a single sample in a study of T cell repertoires in cytomegalovirus infection. TCRdb reprocessed the reads via MiXCR and lists one record per CDR3 protein. This sample has about 130,000 distinct CDR3 sequences; 20% to 30% occur once, and the top ten carry 34%. Antigen specificity for these receptors is unknown. The sequenced sample was PBMCs, sequenced either directly or after in vitro stimulation (not recorded which). Receptors originate from a human donor in good health (CMV status not recorded). Some clones in this sample may be carry-over from other donors' samples. The CDR3 runs from the conserved cysteine through the conserved F or W. D genes are given only for firm matches. Where a row states a size, it is once, few, many or the class of an expanded clone; other rows omit it.

clone_size j_call v_call d_call cdr3_nt cdr3_aa
few TRBJ1-3 TRBV6-1 NA TGTGCCAGCAGAATTCCCACAGGAAACACCATATATTTT CASRIPTGNTIYF
NA TRBJ2-1 TRBV6-2/TRBV6-3 TRBD2 TGTGCCAGCAGTTACCCCCTTTGGGCTAGCGGGAGTATCAATGAGCAGTTCTTC CASSYPLWASGSINEQFF
NA TRBJ2-5 TRBV20-1 NA TGCAGTGCCGCCCCCCTACTTCGACAAGAGACCCAGTACTTC CSAAPLLRQETQYF
many TRBJ1-5 TRBV7-2 TRBD1 TGTGCCAGCAGCTTAGATCCAGGGGGTCAGCCCCAGCATTTT CASSLDPGGQPQHF
few TRBJ2-3 TRBV20-1 TRBD1 TGCAGTGCTAGCCTACAGGGGGCAACAGATACGCAGTATTTT CSASLQGATDTQYF
many TRBJ2-3 TRBV11-3 NA TGTGCCAGCAGCCTCGGACCCGCAGATACGCAGTATTTT CASSLGPADTQYF
NA TRBJ1-2 TRBV28 NA TGTGCCAGCAGCGAATTGAGGGGATTTAACTATGGCTACACCTTC CASSELRGFNYGYTF
few TRBJ2-7 TRBV6-2/TRBV6-3 NA TGTGCCAGCAGTTACTCAAGTGGCGAGCAGTACTTC CASSYSSGEQYF
many TRBJ2-3 TRBV7-2 TRBD2 TGTGCCAGCAGCTCCCGGACTAGCGGGAGCACAGATACGCAGTATTTT CASSSRTSGSTDTQYF
many TRBJ2-6 TRBV7-9 NA TGTGCCAGCAGCTTAGTCAGGGCCTCTGGGGCCAACGTCCTGACTTTC CASSLVRASGANVLTF
NA TRBJ2-4 TRBV9 NA TGTGCCAGCAGCGTGGCGGGGCTAGCCAAAAACATTCAGTACTTC CASSVAGLAKNIQYF
few TRBJ2-6 TRBV20-1 TRBD1 TGCAGTGCTAGGCTTCATATGCCTGGGACAGGGAATGGGGCCAACGTCCTGACTTTC CSARLHMPGTGNGANVLTF
few TRBJ2-6 TRBV11-2 NA TGTGCCAGCAGCGGCGGGTTCTCTGGGGCCAACGTCCTGACTTTC CASSGGFSGANVLTF
NA TRBJ2-3 TRBV5-1 TRBD2 TGCGCCAGCAGCGAGGGACTAGCGGGAGCCCCAGATACGCAGTATTTT CASSEGLAGAPDTQYF
few TRBJ2-3 TRBV15 NA TGTGCCACCAGCAGAGAAGGGGGTGAGTCGCAGGCGGGAGGCACAGATACGCAGTATTTT CATSREGGESQAGGTDTQYF
many TRBJ2-3 TRBV7-2 NA TGTGCCAGCAGCTTATTCCGGCAGCGCGGTACAGATACGCAGTATTTT CASSLFRQRGTDTQYF
NA TRBJ1-4 TRBV6-1 TRBD1 TGTGCCAGCAGTTTCACAGGGGGCAGGAGTGAAAAACTGTTTTTT CASSFTGGRSEKLFF
NA TRBJ2-5 TRBV25-1 NA TGTGCCAGCGCCGGTCCGGGATCCTATACGGAGACCCAGTACTTC CASAGPGSYTETQYF
few TRBJ2-5 TRBV7-2 NA TGTGCCAGCAGCTGGCGGCGAGAGACCCAGTACTTC CASSWRRETQYF
large TRBJ1-1 TRBV6-1 TRBD1 TGTGCCAGCAGCCATGACAGGGACACTGAAGCTTTCTTT CASSHDRDTEAFF
NA TRBJ2-2 TRBV20-1 TRBD2 TGCAGTGCTAGACACTCACGCGGGGGTAACACCGGGGAGCTGTTTTTT CSARHSRGGNTGELFF
NA TRBJ2-1 TRBV11-3 NA TGTGCCAGCAGCTTCCAGACAGTGTACAATGAGCAGTTCTTC CASSFQTVYNEQFF
few TRBJ2-7 TRBV20-1 TRBD2 TGCAGTGCAAGAGGACTAGCGGGAGGGAAAAACGAGCAGTACTTC CSARGLAGGKNEQYF
NA TRBJ2-5 TRBV25-1 NA TGTGCCAGCAGTATACAAATGCGGGAGACCCAGTACTTC CASSIQMRETQYF
few TRBJ2-1 TRBV23-1 TRBD2 TGCGCCAGCAGTCAGAGCGGGAGGAATGAGCAGTTCTTC CASSQSGRNEQFF
many TRBJ2-3 TRBV7-2 NA TGTGCCAGCAGCTTAGAGGCCAACGTGGGCACAGATACGCAGTATTTT CASSLEANVGTDTQYF
NA TRBJ1-3 TRBV7-9 TRBD1 TGTGCCAGCAGCTCGCCCACAGGGGACTCTGGAAACACCATATATTTT CASSSPTGDSGNTIYF
few TRBJ1-2 TRBV9 TRBD1 TGTGCCAGCAGCGTAGCCAGGGGGCATTTTGACTATGGCTACACCTTC CASSVARGHFDYGYTF
NA TRBJ2-7 TRBV6-6 NA TGTGCCAGCAGCTCCGAAACCTACGAGCAGTACTTC CASSSETYEQYF
many TRBJ2-5 TRBV7-2 NA TGTGCCAGCAGCTTAGACCTTTCCAAGGAGACCCAGTACTTC CASSLDLSKETQYF
NA TRBJ2-3 TRBV2 TRBD2 TGTGCCAGCAGTGAACCTAGCGGGAGGGCCGGTACGCAGTATTTT CASSEPSGRAGTQYF
NA TRBJ2-7 TRBV7-2 TRBD1 TGTGCCAGCAGCAAACAGGGGGAGCAGTACTTC CASSKQGEQYF
few TRBJ1-2 TRBV12-3/TRBV12-4 NA TGTGCCAGCAGCTCCACCGGACGTAACTATGGCTACACCTTC CASSSTGRNYGYTF
few TRBJ2-1 TRBV28 TRBD2 TGTGCCAGCAGTTTGACACTAGCGAGCTACAATGAGCAGTTCTTC CASSLTLASYNEQFF
few TRBJ2-1 TRBV28 TRBD2 TGTGCCAGCAGTGGGACTAGCGGGAGTGTTAGCTCCTACAATGAGCAGTTCTTC CASSGTSGSVSSYNEQFF
few TRBJ1-1 TRBV12-3/TRBV12-4 NA TGTGCCAGCACCCCCTTTGTATGGACGTCAAATTCTTTCTTT CASTPFVWTSNSFF
NA TRBJ2-3 TRBV7-2 NA TGTGCCAGCAGCGCAACTCCCCGCCTAGCGAGCTATTCAGATACGCAGTATTTT CASSATPRLASYSDTQYF
NA TRBJ2-1 TRBV7-2 TRBD2 TGTGCCAGCAGCTGGGGGGGACTAGCGACCAATGAGCAGTTCTTC CASSWGGLATNEQFF
once TRBJ2-1 TRBV11-2 TRBD2 TGTGCCAGCAGCTTAATAGCGGGACTTTTGGATGAGCAGTTCTTC CASSLIAGLLDEQFF
NA TRBJ2-5 TRBV18 NA TGTGCCAGCTCACCAAGCCAAGACCTCCTACCGTACTTC CASSPSQDLLPYF
NA TRBJ2-6 TRBV6-5 NA TGTGCCAGCAGTTACTCGTTAAGCTCTGGGGCCAACGTCCTGACTTTC CASSYSLSSGANVLTF
many TRBJ2-1 TRBV9 TRBD2 TGTGCCAGCAGCGTAGCTATAACTAGCGGAGACAATGAGCAGTTCTTC CASSVAITSGDNEQFF
NA TRBJ2-7 TRBV20-1 TRBD2 TGCAGTGCTAGAGATTCCGGGACTAGCGGGAGGGCCGGTTACGAGCAGTACTTC CSARDSGTSGRAGYEQYF
NA TRBJ2-3 TRBV10-3 NA TGTGCCATCAGTGAAACTATATCGGATACGCAGTATTTT CAISETISDTQYF
many TRBJ1-1 TRBV7-8 TRBD1 TGTGCCAGCAGCAGGACAGGGGGCAGGGTTGCTGAAGCTTTCTTT CASSRTGGRVAEAFF
NA TRBJ1-1 TRBV10-3 NA TGTGCCATCAGTGAGTTGAGGGGGACTGAAGTTTTCTTT CAISELRGTEVFF
many TRBJ1-1 TRBV10-3 NA TGTGCCACCTCTTATTCCTACTCGGGAACTGAAGCTTTCTTT CATSYSYSGTEAFF
few TRBJ1-3 TRBV3-1 NA TGTGCCAGCAGCCATACTTCTAGTCGGGGAAACACCATATATTTT CASSHTSSRGNTIYF
NA TRBJ2-1 TRBV7-2 TRBD2 TGTGCCAGCAGCTTGGTAGGTAGCGGGAGTTCAAATGAGCAGTTCTTC CASSLVGSGSSNEQFF
NA TRBJ1-6 TRBV20-1 NA TGCAGTGCTAGAGAATCAAGTCGGGGTTCACCCCTCCACTTT CSARESSRGSPLHF
many TRBJ2-1 TRBV7-2 NA TGTGCCAGCAGCTTAGGGGGGGACCCTAGAAGGAATGAGCAGTTCTTC CASSLGGDPRRNEQFF
many TRBJ2-7 TRBV7-8 TRBD2 TGTGCCAGCAGCGGGGCCAGGACTAGCGGGAGGGTTAGGAACGTCGAGCAGTACTTC CASSGARTSGRVRNVEQYF
few TRBJ1-5 TRBV7-2 TRBD1 TGTGCCAGCAGCCAGGACAGGGGTCAGCCCCAGCATTTT CASSQDRGQPQHF
few TRBJ2-3 TRBV27 NA TGTGCCAGCAGTTTTCGGAGGTCATGGGCAGATACGCAGTATTTT CASSFRRSWADTQYF
NA TRBJ2-2 TRBV11-1 NA TGTGCCAGCAGCTTAGTAGCGGCCCCCACCGGGGAGCTGTTTTTT CASSLVAAPTGELFF
few TRBJ2-2 TRBV4-2 NA TGTGCCAGCAGCCAAGATCGACGACGAACGAACACCGGGGAGCTGTTTTTT CASSQDRRRTNTGELFF
many TRBJ2-5 TRBV7-9 NA TGTGCCAGCAGCTTAGCTAGGGGGAGAGAGACCCAGTACTTC CASSLARGRETQYF
NA TRBJ2-6 TRBV29-1 NA TGCAGCGTTGGTGGGCCCTCTGGGGCCAACGTCCTGACTTTC CSVGGPSGANVLTF